This TCR beta chain is drawn from a study of cytomegalovirus exposure and HLA in healthy donors. The PCR contained 60 Vbeta and 13 Jbeta primers. Clones were sequenced by immunoSEQ multiplex PCR, and TCRdb holds only the in-frame ones, with some missing. The table records 150,000 to 200,000 clones, over 80% of them present only once. Turning to this clone: Its specificity is not known.

After removal of 2 bases from V and 1 base from J, the junction contained 3 bases not matched to a gene. CDR1 is SGDLS and CDR2 is YYNGEE in the germline V gene. The CDR3 spans 15 residues. Whole-study results and caveats: Among TCR beta chains, those listed as cytomegalovirus-associated numbered around 160. Some V segments, including TRBV6-2 and TRBV6-3, were excluded as indistinguishable.

Sequencing was performed on PBMCs. The chain carries TRBV9 and TRBJ2-1; TRBD1 matches 7 bases. The TCR was taken from a girl aged 10 to 17 in good health and CMV-seropositive. The CDR3 here is CASSVRQGSYNEQFF. For the CDR3, the DNA is TGTGCCAGCAGCGTTAGACAGGGATCCTACAATGAGCAGTTCTTC.